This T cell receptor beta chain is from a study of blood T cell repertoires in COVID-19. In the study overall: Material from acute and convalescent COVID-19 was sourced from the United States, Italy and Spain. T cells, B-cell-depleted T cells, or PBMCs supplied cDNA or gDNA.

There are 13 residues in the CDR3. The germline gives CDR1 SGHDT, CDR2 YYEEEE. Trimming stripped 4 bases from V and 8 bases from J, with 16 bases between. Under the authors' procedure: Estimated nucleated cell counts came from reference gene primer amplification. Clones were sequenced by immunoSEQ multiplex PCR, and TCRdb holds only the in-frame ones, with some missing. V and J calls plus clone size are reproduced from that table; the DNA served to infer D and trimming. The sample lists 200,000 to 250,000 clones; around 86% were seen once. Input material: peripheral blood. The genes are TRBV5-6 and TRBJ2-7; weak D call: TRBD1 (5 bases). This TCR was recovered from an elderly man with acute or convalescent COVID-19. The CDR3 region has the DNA TGTGCCAGCAGCAAGGACACCTCCCGACAGCAGTACTTC. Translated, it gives CASSKDTSRQQYF.